Described below is a single TCR beta chain sequence and its context. CDR1 SGHTA and CDR2 FQGNSA come from the germline V gene. The V and J ends lost 5 bases and 3 bases respectively, with 10 bases between them. This CDR3 is 14 amino acids long. This entry comes from a study of CD8 T cells in Susac syndrome. While CD8+ and CD4+ T cells were isolated negatively, TEMRA cells were enriched by FACS. Random hexamers were used to reverse transcribe an amount of roughly 0.45 to 1 ug RNA. MiXCR, run by TCRdb on the immunoSEQ multiplex PCR reads, gives a single entry per CDR3 protein. Among about 290,000 distinct CDR3 sequences listed, around 85% were seen once.

Material: CD8+ T cells from PBMCs. This chain uses TRBV7-2 with TRBJ2-2; D possibly corresponds to TRBD2 (5 bases). The clonotype originates from a human donor with multiple sclerosis. The CDR3 is CASSLKRDTGELFF. In nucleotides, the CDR3 is TGTGCCAGCAGCCTTAAGAGGGACACCGGGGAGCTGTTTTTT.